This T cell receptor beta chain was identified during a study of Ad26.COV2.S vaccination and SARS-CoV-2 variants. Produced via immunoSEQ multiplex PCR; TCRdb's table is partial and in-frame only. The data contain about 6,800 clones, 84% of them singletons. As concerns this clone: What it binds is unknown.

In germline, CDR1 is LNHNV, CDR2 YYDKDF (reference sequence). V was trimmed by 0 bases and J by 3 bases, leaving 11 bases between them. The CDR3 extends over 16 amino acids. Whole-study results and caveats: Spike-specific TCR breadth was greater after Ad26.COV2.S than placebo. Researchers cautioned that TCR breadth and depth analyses may have underestimated total T cell responses. Vaccine recipients and placebo recipients showed similar non-spike TCR breadth. Substantial breadth in spike-specific CD8+ and CD4+ T cell responses was reportedly seen after vaccination.

The sequences come from peripheral blood, collected after recovery from COVID-19. This clonotype originated in a human donor who had recovered from COVID-19. The J gene is TRBJ2-2, the V gene TRBV15, with a weak D call TRBD1 (6 bases). CDR3 DNA: TGTGCCACCAGCAGAGATGCGGCAGGGGACACCGGGGAGCTGTTTTTT. Protein product: CATSRDAAGDTGELFF. The complete variable domain, with remaining parts taken from reference TRBV15 and TRBJ2-2, reads DAMVIQNPRYQVTQFGKPVTLSCSQTLNHNVMYWYQQKSSQAPKLLFHYYDKDFNNEADTPDNFQSRRPNTSFCFLDIRSPGLGDTAMYLCATSRDAAGDTGELFFGEGSRLTVL.